These 5 T cell receptor beta chains originate from one sample sequenced in a study of identical twins. TCRdb fed the 5' RACE reads into MiXCR, producing one record per CDR3 protein. The sample lists approximately 890,000 distinct CDR3 sequences, around an eighth occurring once. This sample was shared with a second study, whose subject was yellow fever vaccine responses in identical twins.

The sample comprised PBMCs. The receptors here all came from a woman younger than 35 in good health.

As DNA, the CDR3 is TGTGCCACCCGACCCTCCGGAAACACCATATATTTT. Translating gives CATRPSGNTIYF. The chain uses TRBV12-3 or TRBV12-4 and TRBJ1-3; D gene unclear. Trimming removed 10 bases from V and 4 bases from J, with 11 bases in between. The CDR3 extends over 12 amino acids.

The rearrangement uses TRBV12-3 or TRBV12-4 and TRBJ2-7, with TRBD2 matching over 14 bases. Trimming at V came to 6 bases and at J to 3 bases, leaving 4 bases not matched to a gene. The CDR3 is 15 residues long. The CDR3 sequence: CASRRGTSGSYEQYF. The DNA for the CDR3 is TGTGCCAGCAGACGCGGGACTAGCGGGAGCTACGAGCAGTACTTC.

In this sample, this clonotype turned up a few times. V usage is TRBV25-1 and J usage is TRBJ2-5; D remains ambiguous. The CDR3 sequence is 13 residues long. The germline gives CDR1 MGHDK, CDR2 SYGVNS. With 2 bases removed from V and 3 bases from J, the gap between germline ends came to 7 bases. The DNA of the CDR3 is TGTGCCAGCAGTGAAGGCAGCAAAGAGACCCAGTACTTC. This gives the protein CASSEGSKETQYF. The complete variable domain, with remaining parts taken from reference TRBV25-1 and TRBJ2-5, reads EADIYQTPRYLVIGTGKKITLECSQTMGHDKMYWYQQDPGMELHLIHYSYGVNSTEKGDLSSESTVSRIRTEHFPLTLESARPSHTSQYLCASSEGSKETQYFGPGTRLLVL.

This clonotype showed up just a few times. This chain links TRBV9 with TRBJ1-1; D is ambiguous. CDR3 length equals 16 residues. V lost 0 bases and J 4 bases, leaving 16 bases between the germline ends. Germline assignment: CDR1 SGDLS and CDR2 YYNGEE. In nucleotides, the CDR3 is TGTGCCAGCAGCGTAGTAGGAGGAGGACTACCCACTGAAGCTTTCTTT. Protein: CASSVVGGGLPTEAFF.

The chain employs TRBV4-1 and TRBJ2-5; D is unresolved. From germline, CDR1 is MGHRA and CDR2 YSYEKL. The length of the CDR3 is 16 residues. Trimming removed 0 bases at V and 0 bases at J, with 11 bases between. This CDR3 is CASSQDSFRNQETQYF. The DNA for the CDR3 is TGCGCCAGCAGCCAAGATTCTTTCAGGAACCAAGAGACCCAGTACTTC.